These T cell receptor beta chains were read from a single sample in a study of CD8+CD57+ T cells in acquired aplastic anemia. Each CDR3 protein gets one entry after TCRdb re-called the reads with MiXCR. The sample lists 400,000 to 450,000 distinct CDR3 sequences, under 80% occurring once. Sequencing was done on a sample of sorted CD4+, CD8+, or CD8+CD57+ T cells (not recorded which) from PBMCs. The receptor source for this set is a human donor in good health, serving as a control. CDR3s include the opening cysteine and the closing phenylalanine or tryptophan. The order of the fields is J gene, clone size, V gene, D gene, CDR3 protein, CDR3 DNA. D genes are given only for firm matches. The listing skips clone size in some rows; elsewhere it reads once, few, many or a size class.

J gene: TRBJ1-6; clone size: NA; V gene: TRBV7-2; D gene: NA; CDR3 protein: CASSGLGLAGPPHF; CDR3 DNA: TGTGCCAGCAGCGGCCTCGGACTAGCGGGTCCCCCCCACTTT
J gene: TRBJ1-2; clone size: NA; V gene: TRBV9; D gene: NA; CDR3 protein: CASSLGTGRNGYTF; CDR3 DNA: TGTGCCAGCAGCTTGGGGACGGGGAGGAATGGCTACACCTTC
J gene: TRBJ1-2; clone size: NA; V gene: TRBV4-2; D gene: TRBD1; CDR3 protein: CASSLGLGQGHGYTF; CDR3 DNA: TGTGCCAGCAGCTTAGGTCTGGGACAGGGGCACGGCTACACCTTC
J gene: TRBJ2-6; clone size: NA; V gene: TRBV19; D gene: NA; CDR3 protein: CASSIGGGGANVLTF; CDR3 DNA: TGTGCCAGTAGTATAGGAGGGGGTGGGGCCAACGTCCTGACATTC
J gene: TRBJ1-2; clone size: NA; V gene: TRBV7-4; D gene: NA; CDR3 protein: CASSLGPADYGSTF; CDR3 DNA: TGTGCCAGCAGTTTGGGGCCGGCGGACTATGGCTCCACCTTC
J gene: TRBJ1-1; clone size: NA; V gene: TRBV7-2; D gene: NA; CDR3 protein: CASSLSLGGAAAFF; CDR3 DNA: TGTGCCAGCAGCTTAAGTCTGGGGGGGGCTGCAGCTTTCTTT
J gene: TRBJ1-1; clone size: many; V gene: TRBV6-5; D gene: TRBD1; CDR3 protein: CASSLQQGAGTEAFF; CDR3 DNA: TGTGCCAGCAGTCTCCAACAGGGGGCTGGCACTGAAGCTTTCTTT
J gene: TRBJ1-1; clone size: NA; V gene: TRBV12-3/TRBV12-4; D gene: TRBD1; CDR3 protein: CASSAGPPGGPGGNTEAFF; CDR3 DNA: TGTGCCAGCAGCGCCGGCCCCCCAGGGGGCCCAGGAGGGAACACTGAAGCTTTCTTT
J gene: TRBJ1-1; clone size: many; V gene: TRBV20-1; D gene: TRBD1; CDR3 protein: CSASEQGYTEAFF; CDR3 DNA: TGCAGTGCTAGTGAACAGGGGTACACTGAAGCTTTCTTT
J gene: TRBJ2-7; clone size: NA; V gene: TRBV20-1; D gene: NA; CDR3 protein: CSAVVRQTVYEQYF; CDR3 DNA: TGCAGCGCTGTGGTTCGGCAAACGGTGTACGAGCAGTACTTC
J gene: TRBJ1-2; clone size: few; V gene: TRBV10-2; D gene: TRBD1; CDR3 protein: CASSDGTGSHYGYTF; CDR3 DNA: TGCGCCAGCAGTGACGGGACAGGCAGCCACTATGGCTACACCTTC
J gene: TRBJ2-7; clone size: NA; V gene: TRBV20-1; D gene: NA; CDR3 protein: CSARAHGQDKQYF; CDR3 DNA: TGCAGTGCCAGAGCCCACGGCCAAGACAAGCAGTACTTC
J gene: TRBJ1-1; clone size: many; V gene: TRBV19; D gene: TRBD1; CDR3 protein: CASSIPPGQAINTEAFF; CDR3 DNA: TGTGCCAGTAGTATACCGCCCGGACAGGCTATAAACACTGAAGCTTTCTTT
J gene: TRBJ1-5; clone size: few; V gene: TRBV2; D gene: NA; CDR3 protein: CASKRGLDQPQHF; CDR3 DNA: TGTGCCAGCAAGAGGGGTCTCGATCAGCCCCAGCATTTT
J gene: TRBJ2-7; clone size: NA; V gene: TRBV29-1; D gene: TRBD2; CDR3 protein: CSVGTPGGSDEQYF; CDR3 DNA: TGCAGCGTTGGGACTCCGGGAGGGTCCGACGAGCAGTACTTC